The clone carrying this TCR beta chain has only one observation. The data were obtained in a study of blood T cell repertoires in COVID-19. Study summary: From the United States, Italy and Spain came samples of acute and convalescent COVID-19. PBMCs, B-cell-depleted T cells, or T cells provided the cDNA or gDNA that made up the material.

CDR3 length equals 15 residues. As originally analysed: Amplification of reference gene primers provided the estimated nucleated cell counts. The data were produced by immunoSEQ multiplex PCR, yet TCRdb's version contains in-frame clones alone and is incomplete. Clone size and the V and J calls come from that table; the DNA yielded D and trimming. The table has about 260,000 clones, roughly 80% seen once. This clonotype was obtained from a man in his fifties or sixties with acute or convalescent COVID-19. The chain joins TRBV21-1 to TRBJ2-7; TRBD1, the table's D call, lacks a check against the DNA. TRBV21-1 is listed as a pseudogene. The sequenced material came from peripheral blood. CDR3 DNA: TGTGCCAGCAGCCAGGGGACAGGAAGCTCCTACGAGCAGTGCTTC. This codes for CASSQGTGSSYEQCF.